This is a list of T cell receptor beta chains from one sample in a study of graft-versus-host responses after intestinal transplantation. Measured with immunoSEQ multiplex PCR; TCRdb has only the in-frame clones, and not every one. There are tens of thousands of clones in the sample; about 90% occur only once, and 0.5% to 0.7% lies in the top ten. Their specific antigens are unknown. Material: unstimulated CD4+ T cells sorted from spleen or lymph node cells, obtained before transplant. These receptors were taken from a human donor who was the organ donor for an intestinal transplant. CDR3s include the opening cysteine and the closing phenylalanine or tryptophan. The D gene is left open where the match is weak. Clone size appears in some rows only: once, few, many, or a class for an expanded clone.

TRBV27	TRBD2	once	TRBJ2-1	TGTGCCAGCAGTTCCCCCCAAGGCGGGAGCTCCTACAATGAGCAGTTCTTC	CASSSPQGGSSYNEQFF
TRBV5-6	TRBD1	NA	TRBJ1-2	TGTGCCAGCAGATTACCGGGACAGGGACACTATGGCTACACCTTC	CASRLPGQGHYGYTF
TRBV6-5	NA	NA	TRBJ1-1	TGTGCCAGCAGCAGGGGGAACACTGAAGCTTTCTTT	CASSRGNTEAFF
TRBV11-2	NA	once	TRBJ2-7	TGTGCCAGCAGCCCCCGGGTTTTCTACGAGCAGTACTTC	CASSPRVFYEQYF
TRBV9	TRBD1	NA	TRBJ1-2	TGCGCCAGCAGCGTTGACAGGGGGTATGCTGGCTACACCTTC	CASSVDRGYAGYTF
TRBV9	TRBD1	NA	TRBJ1-1	TGTGCCAGCAGCTTGAACCAGGGGGTCACTGAAGCTTTCTTT	CASSLNQGVTEAFF
TRBV28	NA	NA	TRBJ1-3	TGTGCCAGCAGTTCTCCGAGCTCTGGAAACACCATATATTTT	CASSSPSSGNTIYF
TRBV19	TRBD2	once	TRBJ2-5	TGTGCCAGTGGGACTAGCGGGGCACAAGAGACCCAGTACTTC	CASGTSGAQETQYF
TRBV6-1	TRBD2	NA	TRBJ2-7	TGTGCCAGCAGTGCCGGTCTAGCGGGCTACGAGCAGTACTTC	CASSAGLAGYEQYF
TRBV19	TRBD1	NA	TRBJ2-2	TGTGCCAGTAGCCCATTCGACAGGGATCCCGGGGAGCTGTTTTTT	CASSPFDRDPGELFF
TRBV27	TRBD2	NA	TRBJ2-3	TGTGCCAGCAGTTTATTTGGCGGGAGGGGCCCAGATACGCAGTATTTT	CASSLFGGRGPDTQYF
TRBV19	NA	NA	TRBJ1-1	TGTGCCAGTAGTCCAGGGCAAAACACTGAAGCTTTCTTT	CASSPGQNTEAFF
TRBV18	NA	NA	TRBJ2-1	TGTGCCAGCTCACCCTCGGAGGAAAATGAGCAGTTCTTC	CASSPSEENEQFF
TRBV7-7	TRBD2	few	TRBJ2-5	TGTGCTAGCAGCTCCGGTGGCGGGAGCGGGGAGACCCAGTACTTC	CASSSGGGSGETQYF
TRBV4-3	NA	NA	TRBJ2-3	TGCGCCAGCAGCCAAGATTTAGCGACGAATACGCAGTATTTT	CASSQDLATNTQYF
TRBV4-2	TRBD1	NA	TRBJ1-3	TGTGCCAGCAGCCAAGAAAACAGGGGATACACCATATATTTT	CASSQENRGYTIYF
TRBV5-1	NA	NA	TRBJ2-3	TGCGCCAGCAGCTTACAGCCAGATACGCAGTATTTT	CASSLQPDTQYF
TRBV7-7	TRBD1	once	TRBJ2-5	TGTGCTAGCAGCTCAGGGGGAGAGACCCAGTACTTC	CASSSGGETQYF
TRBV28	TRBD1	NA	TRBJ2-7	TGTGCCAGCAGTATATGGACAGGGAACGAGCAGTACTTC	CASSIWTGNEQYF
TRBV30	NA	NA	TRBJ1-4	TGTGCCTGGAGTGTACCGGCGGGGGAGCGCGGTGAAAAACTGTTTTTT	CAWSVPAGERGEKLFF
TRBV7-4	TRBD1	NA	TRBJ2-7	TGTGCCAGCAGCTTCCCACCGACAGGGGGTCCCTACGAGCAGTACTTC	CASSFPPTGGPYEQYF
TRBV14	NA	NA	TRBJ1-3	TGTGCCAGCAGCCATGCTCCGCAGGCCTCTGGAAACACCATATATTTT	CASSHAPQASGNTIYF
TRBV21-1	NA	NA	TRBJ2-7	TGTGCCAGCAGCAAAAAGTCAGGGCATTCCTACGAGCAGTACTTC	CASSKKSGHSYEQYF
TRBV2	TRBD1	NA	TRBJ2-7	TGTGCCAGCAGCTCGGGACAGGGTTCCTACGAGCAGTACTTC	CASSSGQGSYEQYF
TRBV5-4	TRBD1	once	TRBJ1-4	TGTGCCAGCAGCCGCGGTGGGACAGCAACTAATGAAAAACTGCTTTTT	CASSRGGTATNEKLLF
TRBV7-8	NA	NA	TRBJ2-7	TGTGCCAGCAGCGCATCAGGGGGGTTTTACTACGAGCAGTACTTC	CASSASGGFYYEQYF
TRBV5-1	NA	NA	TRBJ1-2	TGCGCCAGCGGGCTGACCCCCGGCTATGGCTACACCTTC	CASGLTPGYGYTF
TRBV7-3	NA	few	TRBJ2-2	TGTGCCAGCAGCTTAGGTCTTACCAGAGGGACCGGGGAGCTGTTTTTT	CASSLGLTRGTGELFF
TRBV18	TRBD1	NA	TRBJ2-2	TGTGCCAGCTCACTATCCGGGACAGGAGCGTCCGGGGAGCTGTTTTTT	CASSLSGTGASGELFF
TRBV19	TRBD2	NA	TRBJ2-3	TGTGCCAGTAGTATCCTTGCGGGAGGGGAGACAGATACGCAGTATTTT	CASSILAGGETDTQYF
TRBV30	TRBD1	NA	TRBJ1-2	TGTGCCTGGAGAGGCGATAACAGGGGGACATTGAGCTACACCTTC	CAWRGDNRGTLSYTF
TRBV5-6	TRBD1	NA	TRBJ1-2	TGTGCCAGCAGCTTGGGAGGGGGCAACTATGGCTACACCTTC	CASSLGGGNYGYTF
TRBV14	NA	NA	TRBJ2-3	TGTGCCAGCAGCCAAGATGCGGGCACTATCACAGATACGCAGTATTTT	CASSQDAGTITDTQYF
TRBV7-9	NA	NA	TRBJ2-5	TGTGCCAGCAGCTTAGACAGCAGTGAGGAGACCCAGTACTTC	CASSLDSSEETQYF
TRBV9	NA	NA	TRBJ2-5	TGTGCCAGCAGCGTAGGGAGGGTCCGGGAGACCCAGTACTTC	CASSVGRVRETQYF
TRBV6-6	TRBD1	few	TRBJ1-1	TGTGCCAGCAGCCGAACAGGGGGCGCAGAAGCTTTCTTT	CASSRTGGAEAFF
TRBV19	TRBD1	NA	TRBJ2-7	TGTGCCAGTAGTATAGCCCGCGGACAGGGGAGCTCCTACGAGCAGTACTTC	CASSIARGQGSSYEQYF
TRBV27	NA	NA	TRBJ1-3	TGTGCCCGGAAAGACAGCCACTCTGGAAACACCATATATTTT	CARKDSHSGNTIYF
TRBV6-1	TRBD1	NA	TRBJ1-4	TGTGCCAGCAACCGACAGGGAACTAATGAAAAACTGTTTTTT	CASNRQGTNEKLFF
TRBV25-1	NA	NA	TRBJ2-5	TGTGCCAGCAGTGAAGGCGTCAGCCTGGGGCCCCAGTACTTC	CASSEGVSLGPQYF